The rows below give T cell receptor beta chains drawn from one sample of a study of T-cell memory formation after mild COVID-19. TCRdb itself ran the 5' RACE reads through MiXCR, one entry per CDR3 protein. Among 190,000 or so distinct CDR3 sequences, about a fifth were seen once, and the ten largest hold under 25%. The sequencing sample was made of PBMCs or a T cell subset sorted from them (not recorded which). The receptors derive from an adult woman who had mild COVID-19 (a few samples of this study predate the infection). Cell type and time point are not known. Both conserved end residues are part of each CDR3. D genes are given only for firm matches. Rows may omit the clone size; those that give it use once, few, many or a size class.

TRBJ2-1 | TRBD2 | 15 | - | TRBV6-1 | TGTGCCAGCCGGGGGGGCACTAGCGCTCGGAATGAGCAGTTCTTC | CASRGGTSARNEQFF
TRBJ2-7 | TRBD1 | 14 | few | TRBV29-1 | TGCAGCGTCCAACGGGACAGGGGGCTTTACGAGCAGTACTTC | CSVQRDRGLYEQYF
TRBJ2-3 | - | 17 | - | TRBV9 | TGTGCCAGCAGCCCCCAGCTGGGGCCTATAAGCACAGATACGCAGTATTTT | CASSPQLGPISTDTQYF
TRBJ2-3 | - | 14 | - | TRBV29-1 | TGCAGCGTTGAAGTAAGGGACCGCACAGATACGCAGTATTTT | CSVEVRDRTDTQYF
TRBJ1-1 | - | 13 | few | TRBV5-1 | TGCGCCAGTAGGCAACAGGGAGAATCTGAAGCTTTCTTT | CASRQQGESEAFF
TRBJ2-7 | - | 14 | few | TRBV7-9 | TGTGCCAGCAGCTCCGCCGGGTCCCTCTACGAGCAGTACTTC | CASSSAGSLYEQYF
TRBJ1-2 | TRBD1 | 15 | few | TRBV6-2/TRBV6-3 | TGTGCCAGCAGCGAACAGACAGGGGAAGGGCCTGGCTACACCTTC | CASSEQTGEGPGYTF
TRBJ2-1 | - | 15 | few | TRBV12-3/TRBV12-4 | TGTGCCAGCAGTTTAGGCATCTGGGGCGAGGGTGAGCCGTTCTTC | CASSLGIWGEGEPFF
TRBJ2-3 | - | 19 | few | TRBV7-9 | TGTGCCAGCAGCTCTCACCGAACGGGACGGCGGGGCCAGCTGGATACGCAGTATTTT | CASSSHRTGRRGQLDTQYF
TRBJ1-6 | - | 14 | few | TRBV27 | TGTGCCAGCAGAACCGCTGGGTATAATTCACCCCTCCACTTT | CASRTAGYNSPLHF
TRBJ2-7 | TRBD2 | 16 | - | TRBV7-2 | TGTGCCAGCAGCTTAGAGGGTAGCGGGACCTCCTACGAGCAGTACTTC | CASSLEGSGTSYEQYF
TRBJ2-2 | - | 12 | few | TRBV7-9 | TGTGCCAGCAGACCCATCGCCGGGGAGCTGTTTTTT | CASRPIAGELFF
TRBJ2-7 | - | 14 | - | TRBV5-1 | TGCGCCAGCAGCTTTCGGCAGGTTGAGGTCGAGCAGTACTTC | CASSFRQVEVEQYF
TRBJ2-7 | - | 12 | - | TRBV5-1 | TGCGCCAGCAGCTTGATCGGCTACGAGCAGTACTTC | CASSLIGYEQYF
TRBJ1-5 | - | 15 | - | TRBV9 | TGTGCCAGCAGCGTAGGGGGAGGGAAGGCACAGCCCCAGCATTTT | CASSVGGGKAQPQHF
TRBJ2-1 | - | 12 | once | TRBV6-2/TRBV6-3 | TGTGCCAGCAGTTACGCCCGATCCGAGCAGTTCTTC | CASSYARSEQFF
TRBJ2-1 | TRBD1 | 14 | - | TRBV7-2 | TGTGCCAGCAGCCGGGACAGGTACTACAATGAGCAGTTCTTC | CASSRDRYYNEQFF
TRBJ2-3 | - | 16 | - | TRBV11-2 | TGTGCCAGCAGCCCCTTCCCGGGAGTTAGCACAGATACGCAGTATTTT | CASSPFPGVSTDTQYF
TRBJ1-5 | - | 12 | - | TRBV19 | TGTGCGAGCGGTACAGGCAATCAGCCCCAGCATTTT | CASGTGNQPQHF
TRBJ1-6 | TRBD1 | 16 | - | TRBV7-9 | TGTGCCAGCAGCGGACAGGGGAGCTCCTATAATTCACCCCTCCACTTT | CASSGQGSSYNSPLHF
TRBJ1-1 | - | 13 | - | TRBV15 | TGTGCCACCAGCAGCGCAGGAAACACTGAAGCTTTCTTT | CATSSAGNTEAFF
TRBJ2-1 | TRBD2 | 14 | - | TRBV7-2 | TGTGCCAGCAGCTTAGCGGGGAGGGGCAATGAGCAGTTCTTC | CASSLAGRGNEQFF
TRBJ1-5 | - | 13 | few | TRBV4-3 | TGCGCCAGCAGCCAAAAGGAGGACCAGCCCCAGCATTTT | CASSQKEDQPQHF
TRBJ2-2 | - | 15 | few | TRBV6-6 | TGTGCCAGCAGTTACTCGAACAGAGACACCGGGGAGCTGTTTTTT | CASSYSNRDTGELFF
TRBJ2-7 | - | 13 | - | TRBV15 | TGTGCCACCAGCAGAGGATCCTCCTACGAGCAGTACTTC | CATSRGSSYEQYF
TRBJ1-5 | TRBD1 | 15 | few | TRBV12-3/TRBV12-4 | TGTGCCAGCAGTTTAGCGCAGGGGGACAATCAGCCCCAGCATTTT | CASSLAQGDNQPQHF
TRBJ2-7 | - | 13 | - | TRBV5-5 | TGTGCCAGCATAGGATGGGGTTTAGACGAGCAGTACTTC | CASIGWGLDEQYF
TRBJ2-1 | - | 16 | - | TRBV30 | TGTGCCTGGAGTGCGCGGGACTCAAGATCCTACAATGAGCAGTTCTTC | CAWSARDSRSYNEQFF
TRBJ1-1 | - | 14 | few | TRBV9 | TGTGCCAGCAGCGTAGCAACGGTGAACACTGAAGCTTTCTTT | CASSVATVNTEAFF
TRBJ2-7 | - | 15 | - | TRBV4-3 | TGCGCCAGCAGCCAAGAGTGGGCCGCCACCTACGAGCAGTACTTC | CASSQEWAATYEQYF
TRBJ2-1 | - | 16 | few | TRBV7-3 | TGTGCCAGCAGCTTAACGTTTTTGAGCTCCTACAATGAGCAGTTCTTC | CASSLTFLSSYNEQFF
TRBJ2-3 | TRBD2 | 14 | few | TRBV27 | TGTGCCAGCAGGACCGGACTAGCGTCAGATACGCAGTATTTT | CASRTGLASDTQYF
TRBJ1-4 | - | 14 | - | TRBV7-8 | TGTGCCAGCAGCCATCAGGGCCGAATGAACGAACTGTTTTTT | CASSHQGRMNELFF
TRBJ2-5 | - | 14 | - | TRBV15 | TGTGCCACCGAGTCAGGGGGGGCCCAAGAGACCCAGTACTTC | CATESGGAQETQYF
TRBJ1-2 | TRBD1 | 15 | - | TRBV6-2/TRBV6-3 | TGTGCCAGCAGTTACACGGCAGGGGGCCGTTATGGCTACACCTTC | CASSYTAGGRYGYTF
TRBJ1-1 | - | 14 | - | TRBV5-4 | TGTGCCAGCTCCCAGGGAACAGTGAACACTGAAGCTTTCTTT | CASSQGTVNTEAFF
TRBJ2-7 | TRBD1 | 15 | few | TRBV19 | TGTGCCAGTACCCCGGGACAGGGTTCCTCCTACGAGCAGTACTTC | CASTPGQGSSYEQYF
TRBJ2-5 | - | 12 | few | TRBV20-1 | TGCAGTGCTACGGCACAAACTGAGACCCAGTACTTC | CSATAQTETQYF
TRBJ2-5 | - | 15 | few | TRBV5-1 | TGCGCCAGCAGCTCCCTTGTGGGGGGCGGAGAGACCCAGTACTTC | CASSSLVGGGETQYF